Following are 8 T cell receptor beta chains from one sample sequenced in a study of cytomegalovirus exposure and HLA in healthy donors. Assay used: immunoSEQ multiplex PCR; TCRdb lists only in-frame clones, some missing. This sample yields 150,000 to 200,000 clones, of which 70% to 90% are seen a single time; around 2.5% belongs to the top ten. Sample: PBMCs. Receptors originate from a man aged 25 to 40 in good health and CMV-seropositive.

The genes are TRBV7-2 and TRBJ2-7; 9 bases fit TRBD1. This CDR3 has 15 amino acids. Trimming removed 6 bases from V and 1 base from J; junction bases left unmatched: 7. Germline assignment: CDR1 SGHTA and CDR2 FQGNSA. The CDR3 is CASSRGTGSSYEQYF. Written as DNA, the CDR3 is TGTGCCAGCAGTCGTGGGACAGGGAGTTCCTACGAGCAGTACTTC. The full variable domain, its missing parts supplied by reference TRBV7-2 and TRBJ2-7, is GAGVSQSPSNKVTEKGKDVELRCDPISGHTALYWYRQSLGQGLEFLIYFQGNSAPDKSGLPSDRFSAERTGGSVSTLTIQRTQQEDSAVYLCASSRGTGSSYEQYFGPGTRLTVT.

The rearrangement joins TRBV5-8 to TRBJ2-2; possibly TRBD1 for D (6 bases). This CDR3 has 14 amino acids. The germline gives CDR1 SGHTS, CDR2 YDEGEE. V gave up 4 bases and J gave up 2 bases, with 9 bases separating them. CDR3 region: CASSEQGNTGELFF. CDR3 coding DNA: TGTGCCAGCAGCGAACAGGGAAACACCGGGGAGCTGTTTTTT.

This clone was detected once. The chain has TRBV27 and TRBJ2-7; TRBD1 is a possible D gene (5 bases). The length of the CDR3 is 15 residues. Looked up from germline, CDR1 is MNHEY and CDR2 is SMNVEV (reference sequence). V was trimmed by 4 bases and J by 2 bases, leaving 15 bases between them. The DNA of the CDR3 is TGTGCCAGCAGTTATGGGTCAGGGTTTCCCTACGAGCAGTACTTC. Its protein product is CASSYGSGFPYEQYF.

The chain is built from TRBV7-8 and TRBJ2-7; D remains unclear. The CDR3 has 13 residues. Trimming took 1 base from V and 6 from J, leaving 10 bases between them. Germline-derived CDR1 and CDR2 are SGHVS and FQNEAQ. The CDR3 loop is CASSLGVQREQYF. The CDR3 nucleotides read TGTGCCAGCAGCTTAGGAGTGCAGCGCGAGCAGTACTTC.

This chain uses TRBV2 with TRBJ2-5; the D is unclear. The DNA end is a closer match to TRBJ2-7, so the J assignment may be wrong. Germline V CDR1 and CDR2: SNHLY, FYNNEI. The CDR3 sequence is 14 residues long. The CDR3 sequence is CASSPSRSSYEQYF. The CDR3 nucleotides are TGTGCCAGCAGCCCCTCGCGGTCTAGCTACGAGCAGTACTTC.

This clone was counted a single time. This chain uses TRBV29-1 with TRBJ2-1; 7 nucleotides align to TRBD1. This CDR3 region has 12 residues. CDR1 SQVTM and CDR2 ANQGSEA come from the germline V gene. V lost 7 bases and J lost 7; bases outside the gene matches: 7. CDR3 residues: CSGDRDVNEQFF. In DNA form, the CDR3 reads TGCAGCGGAGACAGGGACGTAAATGAGCAGTTCTTC.

V is TRBV6-5 and J is TRBJ1-1; TRBD1 agrees at 9 bases. CDR3 size: 16 residues. Trimming at V came to 0 bases and at J to 1 base, leaving 3 bases not matched to a gene. Germline V CDR1 and CDR2: MNHEY, SVGAGI. The CDR3 DNA is TGTGCCAGCAGTTACTCCGAGGACAGGGGGAACACTGAAGCTTTCTTT. As protein: CASSYSEDRGNTEAFF.

This sequence joins TRBV7-6 and TRBJ1-4, with TRBD1 identical over 12 bases. Germline-derived CDR1 and CDR2 are SGHVS and FNYEAQ. The trim removed 3 bases at V and 3 bases at J, leaving 5 bases unmatched. This CDR3 comprises 17 residues. The CDR3 region is CASSLGTGGRANEKLFF. CDR3 DNA: TGTGCCAGCAGCTTGGGGACAGGGGGCAGGGCTAATGAAAAACTGTTTTTT.